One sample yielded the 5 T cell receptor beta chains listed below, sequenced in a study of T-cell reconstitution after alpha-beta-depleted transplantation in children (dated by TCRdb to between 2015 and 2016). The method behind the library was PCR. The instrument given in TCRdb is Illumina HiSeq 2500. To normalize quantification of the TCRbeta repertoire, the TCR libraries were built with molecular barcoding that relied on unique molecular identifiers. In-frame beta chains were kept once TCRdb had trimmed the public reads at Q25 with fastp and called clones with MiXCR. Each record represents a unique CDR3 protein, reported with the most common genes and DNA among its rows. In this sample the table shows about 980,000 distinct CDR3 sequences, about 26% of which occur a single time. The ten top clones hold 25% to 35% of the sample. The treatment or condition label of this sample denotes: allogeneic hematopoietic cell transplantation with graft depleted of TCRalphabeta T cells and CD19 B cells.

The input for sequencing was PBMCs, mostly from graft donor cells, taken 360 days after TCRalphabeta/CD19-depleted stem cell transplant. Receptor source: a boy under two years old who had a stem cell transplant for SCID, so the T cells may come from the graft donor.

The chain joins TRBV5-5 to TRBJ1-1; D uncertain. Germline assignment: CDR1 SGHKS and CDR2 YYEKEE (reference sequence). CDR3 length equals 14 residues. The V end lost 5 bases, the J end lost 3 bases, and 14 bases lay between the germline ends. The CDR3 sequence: CASSRAIKHTEAFF. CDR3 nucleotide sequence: TGTGCCAGCAGTCGGGCGATCAAACACACTGAAGCTTTCTTT.

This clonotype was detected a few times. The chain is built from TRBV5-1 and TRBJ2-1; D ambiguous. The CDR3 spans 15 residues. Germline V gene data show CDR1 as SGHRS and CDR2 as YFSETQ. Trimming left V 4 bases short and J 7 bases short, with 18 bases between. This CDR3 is CASSPGTWKENEQFF. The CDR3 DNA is TGCGCCAGCAGCCCCGGTACCTGGAAGGAGAATGAGCAGTTCTTC.

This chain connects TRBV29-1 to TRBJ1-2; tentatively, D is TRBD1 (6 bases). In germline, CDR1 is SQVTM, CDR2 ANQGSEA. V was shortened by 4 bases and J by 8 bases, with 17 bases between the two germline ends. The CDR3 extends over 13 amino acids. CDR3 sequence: CSVATDRLNGYTF. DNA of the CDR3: TGCAGCGTTGCAACCGACAGGTTGAACGGCTACACCTTC.

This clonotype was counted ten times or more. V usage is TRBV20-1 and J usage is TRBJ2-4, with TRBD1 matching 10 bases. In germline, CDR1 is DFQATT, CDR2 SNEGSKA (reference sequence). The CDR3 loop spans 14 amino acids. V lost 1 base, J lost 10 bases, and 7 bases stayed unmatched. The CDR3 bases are TGCAGTGCTAGAGCCTTGGGGGGACAGGGGATTCAGTACTTC. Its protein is CSARALGGQGIQYF.

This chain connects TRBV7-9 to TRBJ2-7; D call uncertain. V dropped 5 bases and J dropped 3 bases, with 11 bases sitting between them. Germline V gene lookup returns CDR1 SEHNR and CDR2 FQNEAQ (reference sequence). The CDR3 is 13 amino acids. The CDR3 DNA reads TGTGCCAGCAGCCTAGTGTCGGACTACGAGCAGTACTTC. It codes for CASSLVSDYEQYF.